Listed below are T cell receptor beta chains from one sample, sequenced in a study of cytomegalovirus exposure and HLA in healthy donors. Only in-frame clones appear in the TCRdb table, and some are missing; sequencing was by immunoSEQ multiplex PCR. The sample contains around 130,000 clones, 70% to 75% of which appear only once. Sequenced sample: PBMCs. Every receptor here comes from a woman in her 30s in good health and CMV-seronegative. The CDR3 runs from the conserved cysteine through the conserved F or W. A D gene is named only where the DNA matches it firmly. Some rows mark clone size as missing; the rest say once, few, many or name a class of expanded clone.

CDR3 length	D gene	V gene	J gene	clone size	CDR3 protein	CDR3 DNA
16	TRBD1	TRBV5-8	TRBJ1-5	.	CASSPTGARSNQPQHF	TGTGCCAGCAGCCCCACAGGGGCAAGAAGCAATCAGCCCCAGCATTTT
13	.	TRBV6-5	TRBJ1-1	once	CASSYGSNTEAFF	TGTGCCAGCAGTTACGGCTCGAACACTGAAGCTTTCTTT
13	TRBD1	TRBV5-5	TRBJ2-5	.	CASSLYRGETQYF	TGTGCCAGCAGCTTGTACAGGGGGGAGACCCAGTACTTC
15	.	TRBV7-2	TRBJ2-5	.	CASSLGVSLEETQYF	TGTGCCAGCAGCTTAGGAGTGTCGTTAGAAGAGACCCAGTACTTC
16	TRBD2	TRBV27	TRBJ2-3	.	CASSFSAGGPLDTQYF	TGTGCCAGCAGTTTTTCAGCGGGAGGGCCTCTCGATACGCAGTATTTT
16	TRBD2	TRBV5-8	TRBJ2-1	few	CASSLGLAGSYNEQFF	TGTGCCAGCAGCTTGGGTCTAGCGGGTTCCTACAATGAGCAGTTCTTC
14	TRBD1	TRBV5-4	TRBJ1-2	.	CASSRGGRSYGYTF	TGTGCCAGCTCCCGAGGGGGCAGAAGCTATGGCTACACCTTC
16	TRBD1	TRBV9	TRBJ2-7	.	CASSARQGGTPYEQHF	TGTGCCAGCAGCGCCAGACAGGGGGGTACGCCCTACGAGCAGCACTTC
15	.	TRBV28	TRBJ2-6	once	CASSFAAAGANVLTF	TGTGCCAGCAGTTTTGCTGCGGCTGGGGCCAACGTCCTGACTTTC
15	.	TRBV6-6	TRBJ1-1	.	CASTLTSAFLAEAFF	TGTGCCAGCACCTTAACCTCAGCGTTCCTGGCTGAAGCTTTCTTT
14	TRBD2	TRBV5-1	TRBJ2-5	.	CASRRREGTETQYF	TGCGCCAGCAGACGGCGGGAGGGCACAGAGACCCAGTACTTC
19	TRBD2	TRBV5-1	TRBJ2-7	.	CASSYIAGGSSTYLYEQYF	TGCGCCAGCAGCTACATAGCGGGAGGATCGTCAACCTACCTCTACGAGCAGTACTTC
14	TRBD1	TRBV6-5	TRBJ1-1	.	CASKATGGVTEAFF	TGTGCCAGCAAGGCGACAGGGGGTGTCACTGAAGCTTTCTTT
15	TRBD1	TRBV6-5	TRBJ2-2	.	CASSPRQGAAGELFF	TGTGCCAGCAGCCCACGACAGGGGGCTGCCGGGGAGCTGTTTTTT
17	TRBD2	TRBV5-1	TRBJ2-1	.	CASSPQLAGTGNNEQFF	TGCGCCAGCAGCCCGCAACTAGCGGGAACGGGAAACAATGAGCAGTTCTTC
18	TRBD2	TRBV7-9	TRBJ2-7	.	CASSFPTSGRAKGEEQYF	TGTGCCAGCAGCTTCCCGACTAGCGGGAGGGCCAAGGGGGAGGAGCAGTACTTC
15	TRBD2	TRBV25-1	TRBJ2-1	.	CASSPGLAGNDEQFF	TGTGCCAGCAGTCCGGGACTAGCGGGAAATGATGAGCAGTTCTTC
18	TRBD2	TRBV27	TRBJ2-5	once	CASSLTGLAGGIQETQYF	TGTGCCAGCAGCCTGACGGGACTAGCGGGGGGAATCCAAGAGACCCAGTACTTC
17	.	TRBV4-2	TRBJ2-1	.	CASSPRMSRGGYNEQFF	TGTGCCAGCAGCCCCAGAATGTCAAGGGGGGGGTACAATGAGCAGTTCTTC
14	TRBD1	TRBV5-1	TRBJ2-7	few	CASSLQGDTYEQYF	TGCGCCAGCAGCTTACAGGGGGACACCTACGAGCAGTACTTC
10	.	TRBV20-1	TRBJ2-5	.	CSARRAAQYF	TGCAGTGCTAGGAGGGCTGCGCAGTACTTC
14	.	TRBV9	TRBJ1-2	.	CASSERDTTYGYTF	TGTGCCAGCAGCGAACGGGACACTACCTATGGCTACACCTTC
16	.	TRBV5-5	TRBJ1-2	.	CASSLKGGGATYGYTF	TGTGCCAGCAGCTTGAAGGGCGGTGGGGCTACCTATGGCTACACCTTC
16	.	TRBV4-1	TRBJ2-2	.	CASSQEWRADTGELFF	TGCGCCAGCAGCCAAGAATGGAGGGCGGACACCGGGGAGCTGTTTTTT
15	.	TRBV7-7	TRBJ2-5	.	CASSQTGTPQETQYF	TGTGCTAGCAGCCAGACAGGGACTCCGCAAGAGACCCAGTACTTC
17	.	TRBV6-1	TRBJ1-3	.	CASSENFGGSSGNTIYF	TGTGCCAGCAGTGAAAATTTCGGAGGCAGCTCTGGAAACACCATATATTTT
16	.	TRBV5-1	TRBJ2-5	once	CASSLASGGYQETQYF	TGCGCCAGCAGCTTGGCCAGCGGTGGGTACCAAGAGACCCAGTACTTC
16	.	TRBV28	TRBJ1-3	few	CASSLAQGEAGNTIYF	TGTGCCAGCAGTTTGGCACAGGGTGAAGCTGGAAACACCATATATTTT
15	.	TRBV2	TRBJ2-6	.	CASKGLTSGANVLTF	TGTGCCAGCAAGGGACTTACCTCTGGGGCCAACGTCCTGACTTTC
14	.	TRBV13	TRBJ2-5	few	CASSSDQGQETQYF	TGTGCCAGCAGCTCGGACCAGGGCCAAGAGACCCAGTACTTC
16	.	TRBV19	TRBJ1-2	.	CASSILGGSPDYGYTF	TGTGCCAGTAGTATTCTGGGAGGCTCCCCTGACTATGGCTACACCTTC
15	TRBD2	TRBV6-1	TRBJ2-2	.	CASSELSGGSGELFF	TGTGCCAGCAGTGAATTAAGCGGGGGGAGCGGGGAGCTGTTTTTT
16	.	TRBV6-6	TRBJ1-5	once	CASKPLDRTLFSPQHF	TGTGCCAGCAAACCGTTAGACAGGACCCTTTTTAGTCCCCAGCATTTT
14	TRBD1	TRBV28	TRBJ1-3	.	CASSRQGSGNTIYF	TGTGCCAGCAGTCGACAGGGTTCTGGAAACACCATATATTTT
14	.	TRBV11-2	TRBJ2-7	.	CASSLEYLSYEQYF	TGTGCCAGCAGCTTAGAGTACCTATCCTACGAGCAGTACTTC
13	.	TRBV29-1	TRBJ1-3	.	CSVEEQSGNTIYF	TGCAGCGTTGAGGAGCAATCTGGAAACACCATATATTTT
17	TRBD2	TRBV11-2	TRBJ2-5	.	CASSPAGAGFTGETQYF	TGTGCCAGCAGCCCAGCGGGGGCGGGTTTTACCGGGGAGACCCAGTACTTC
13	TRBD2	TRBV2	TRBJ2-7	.	CASRTGLAGDFYF	TGTGCCAGCAGGACGGGACTAGCGGGAGATTTTTACTTC
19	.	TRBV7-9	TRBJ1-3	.	CSSSSPGAIQGPSGNTIYF	TGTTCCAGCAGCTCCCCTGGGGCGATACAGGGACCCTCTGGAAACACCATATATTTT
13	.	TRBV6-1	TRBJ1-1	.	CASSPGPRRGAFF	TGTGCCAGCAGTCCCGGGCCCAGAAGGGGAGCTTTCTTT
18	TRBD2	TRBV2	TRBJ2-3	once	CASSPTSGRAKIADTQYF	TGTGCCAGCAGCCCGACTAGCGGGAGGGCCAAAATCGCAGATACGCAGTATTTT
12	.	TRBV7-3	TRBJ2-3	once	CASSLDQGTQYF	TGTGCCAGCAGCTTAGATCAGGGTACGCAGTATTTT
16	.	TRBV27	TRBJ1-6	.	CASSPDRSFYNSPLHF	TGTGCCAGCAGCCCTGACAGGTCTTTCTATAATTCACCCCTCCACTTT
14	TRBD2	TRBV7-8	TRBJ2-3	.	CASSLVGGGDTQYF	TGTGCCAGCAGCTTAGTGGGGGGGGGAGATACGCAGTATTTT
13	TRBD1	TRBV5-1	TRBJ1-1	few	CASSLGGDKRAFF	TGCGCCAGCAGCTTAGGGGGCGATAAAAGAGCTTTCTTT
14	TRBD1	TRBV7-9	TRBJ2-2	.	CASRTGTDTGELFF	TGTGCCAGCAGAACCGGGACAGACACCGGGGAGCTGTTTTTT